The 22 T cell receptor beta chains listed next were all sequenced from one sample in a study of T cell responses to AZD1222 COVID-19 vaccine. Measured with immunoSEQ multiplex PCR; TCRdb has only the in-frame clones, and not every one. This sample has about 120,000 clones; about nine tenths occur once, and the top ten carry 2.5% to 3%. The sample was peripheral blood, taken 28 days after the second AZD1222 dose. The receptors shown here come from an adult who received the AZD1222 COVID-19 vaccine.

In this sample, this clone turned up once. The J gene is TRBJ1-3, the V gene TRBV4-1; D is ambiguous. CDR1 is MGHRA, CDR2 YSYEKL, per germline. CDR3 length: 14 residues. V was clipped by 3 bases and J by 4 bases, with 10 bases between them. The CDR3, as DNA: TGCGCCAGCAGCCAGTTCGGTGGCGGAAACACCATATATTTT. Amino acid sequence: CASSQFGGGNTIYF.

This chain connects TRBV27 to TRBJ2-1, with D maybe TRBD2 (5 bases). V lost 4 bases and J 2 bases, leaving 15 bases between the germline ends. The CDR3 contains 16 residues. The germline V gene encodes CDR1 MNHEY and CDR2 SMNVEV (reference sequence). The CDR3 region has the DNA TGTGCCAGCAGTTCCTTGGAGCGGTTCGCCTACAATGAGCAGTTCTTC. Translation: CASSSLERFAYNEQFF.

J is TRBJ1-2 and V is TRBV3-1 (or the pseudogene TRBV3-2), with D hard to call. V lost 0 bases and J 6 bases, leaving 14 bases between the germline ends. There are 15 residues in the CDR3. CDR1 and CDR2 from the germline V gene are LGHDT and YNNKEL (reference sequence). CDR3 sequence: CASSQDGRFVDGYTF. In DNA form, the CDR3 reads TGTGCCAGCAGCCAAGATGGCAGGTTCGTCGATGGCTACACCTTC.

The rearrangement uses TRBV2 and TRBJ2-5; the D gene is possibly TRBD1 (6 bases). Per germline, CDR1 SNHLY and CDR2 FYNNEI. This CDR3 is 13 amino acids long. Trimming shortened V by 6 bases and J by 0 bases, and 8 bases separated the two germline ends. CDR3 in amino acids: CASSRDNQETQYF. In DNA form, the CDR3 reads TGTGCCAGCAGCAGGGACAACCAAGAGACCCAGTACTTC.

The rearrangement uses TRBV5-8 and TRBJ1-4, with D unresolved. Trimming cost V 1 base and J 4 bases, with 8 bases left between them. The CDR3 has 14 amino acids. CDR1 and CDR2 (germline): SGHTS, YDEGEE. CDR3 nucleotides: TGTGCCAGCAGCTTGCAAGTAAATAATGAAAAACTGTTTTTT. Translated: CASSLQVNNEKLFF. The full variable domain, in which reference TRBV5-8 and TRBJ1-4 provide the parts outside the CDR3, is EAGVTQSPTHLIKTRGQQATLRCSPISGHTSVYWYQQALGLGLQFLLWYDEGEERNRGNFPPRFSGRQFPNYSSELNVNALELEDSALYLCASSLQVNNEKLFFGSGTQLSVL.

V is TRBV30 and J is TRBJ1-5, with a possible D match to TRBD1 (5 bases). The CDR3 has 14 amino acids. Germline CDR1 GTSNPN, CDR2 SVGIG (reference sequence). The V end lost 4 bases, the J end lost 5 bases, and 15 bases lay between the germline ends. CDR3 bases: TGTGCCTGGAACGAACGGTGGGGGGATCAGCCCCAGCATTTT. Its protein is CAWNERWGDQPQHF.

This clone was counted once. The CDR3 loop is CASSPNMNSNQPQHF. CDR3 DNA sequence: TGTGCCAGCAGCCCTAACATGAATAGCAATCAGCCCCAGCATTTT. V is TRBV7-2 and J is TRBJ1-5; D remains unclear. The CDR3 is made up of 15 amino acids. Germline V lookup: CDR1 SGHTA, CDR2 FQGNSA. Trimming stripped 5 bases from V and 0 bases from J, with 11 bases between.

The chain joins TRBV6-2 or TRBV6-3 to TRBJ2-7, with D possibly TRBD1 on 6 matching bases. The CDR3 runs 12 residues. With 7 bases removed from V and 5 bases from J, the gap between germline ends came to 12 bases. Germline loops: CDR1 MNHEY, CDR2 SVGEGT. CDR3 bases: TGTGCCAGCAACCCTACAGGGCACGAGCAGTACTTC. The encoded protein is CASNPTGHEQYF.

This chain connects TRBV28 to TRBJ1-2, with D hard to call. CDR1 MDHEN and CDR2 SYDVKM come from the germline V gene. This CDR3 is 15 amino acids long. V was trimmed by 3 bases and J by 6 bases, leaving 17 bases between them. CDR3 protein: CASSLGLSPRHGYTF. The CDR3 DNA is TGTGCCAGCAGTTTGGGTTTATCCCCACGGCATGGCTACACCTTC.

The J gene is TRBJ1-6, the V gene TRBV7-2, with 8 positions matching TRBD1. The CDR3 sequence is 14 residues long. V was pared by 5 bases and J by 7 bases, with 4 bases of the junction left unmatched. The V gene's germline CDR1 is SGHTA and CDR2 FQGNSA. The CDR3 DNA is TGTGCCAGCAGCCGGACAGGGAGAAATTCACCCCTCCACTTT. Its protein product is CASSRTGRNSPLHF.

The rearrangement uses TRBV3-1 (or the pseudogene TRBV3-2) and TRBJ1-4, with 10 bases lining up with TRBD1. The CDR3 is 16 amino acids. Germline CDR1 reads LGHDT; CDR2 reads YNNKEL (reference sequence). Trimming cost V 0 bases and J 6 bases; bases outside gene matches: 4. The CDR3 is CASSQDVGTGDEKLFF. In nucleotides, the CDR3 is TGTGCCAGCAGCCAAGACGTGGGGACAGGGGATGAAAAACTGTTTTTT.

This chain connects TRBV12-3 or TRBV12-4 to TRBJ1-6; 8 bases fit TRBD1. Losses at the gene ends were 8 bases for V and 10 bases for J; bases not matched to a gene: 4. The CDR3 length is 12 residues. The CDR3 DNA reads as TGTGCCAGCGGACAGGGCGAATCACCCCTCCACTTT. This gives the protein CASGQGESPLHF.

This rearrangement joins TRBV7-9 to TRBJ1-4, with D unresolved. The V and J ends lost 5 bases and 3 bases respectively, with 7 bases between them. The V gene's germline CDR1 is SEHNR and CDR2 FQNEAQ (reference sequence). The CDR3 extends over 13 amino acids. The CDR3: CASSPSANEKLFF. In DNA form, the CDR3 reads TGTGCCAGCAGCCCTTCGGCTAATGAAAAACTGTTTTTT.

The chain is built from TRBV7-8 and TRBJ2-5; 7 bases are a match to TRBD2. Per germline, CDR1 SGHVS and CDR2 FQNEAQ. The CDR3 totals 17 residues. J was trimmed by 2 bases and V by 2 bases; bases with no gene match: 11. The CDR3 DNA is TGTGCCAGCAGCTTACTTGCCGCTGGGAGGGGACAAGAGACCCAGTACTTC. This encodes CASSLLAAGRGQETQYF.

The chain combines TRBV28 with TRBJ2-2; 10 bases are a match to TRBD2. Germline CDR1 and CDR2: MDHEN and SYDVKM. With 3 bases clipped from V and 5 bases from J, the junction kept 9 bases outside the gene matches. The CDR3 sequence is 17 residues long. The CDR3: CASSFNSGGKRTGELFF. The CDR3 DNA reads as TGTGCCAGCAGTTTTAATAGCGGGGGGAAGAGAACCGGGGAGCTGTTTTTT.

The V call is TRBV5-4, the J call TRBJ2-5, with D maybe TRBD2 (5 bases). The CDR3 spans 14 residues. V was shortened by 4 bases and J by 4 bases, with 14 bases between the two germline ends. From germline, CDR1 is SGHNT and CDR2 YYREEE (reference sequence). Here the CDR3 reads CASSRPGGIETQYF. CDR3 sequence (DNA): TGTGCCAGCAGCCGGCCAGGAGGTATAGAGACCCAGTACTTC.

The V call is TRBV24-1, the J call TRBJ1-2; D remains ambiguous. The CDR3 runs to 14 residues. The V gene's germline CDR1 is KGHDR and CDR2 SFDVKD. The V end was cut by 3 bases, the J end by 4 bases, with 11 bases between. CDR3 in DNA: TGTGCCACCAGTGATCCATCTGGTTCCTATGGCTACACCTTC. As protein: CATSDPSGSYGYTF.

This rearrangement joins TRBV9 to TRBJ1-3; TRBD1 agrees at 9 bases. The CDR3 length is 16 residues. J lost 3 bases, V lost 4 bases, and 8 bases had no gene match. Germline V CDR1 and CDR2: SGDLS, YYNGEE. The CDR3 region has the DNA TGTGCCAGCAGCACTCATACAGGGGGCCATGGAAACACCATATATTTT. Encoded protein: CASSTHTGGHGNTIYF.

The J gene is TRBJ1-2, the V gene TRBV29-1; TRBD1 might be the D (6 bases). Germline CDR1 and CDR2: SQVTM and ANQGSEA. The CDR3 is 17 amino acids. The V and J ends lost 2 bases and 5 bases respectively, with 24 bases between them. In DNA, the CDR3 is TGCAGCGTTGAACTGGGCAGGGGACCCACGAGACAATATGGCTACACCTTC. Protein sequence: CSVELGRGPTRQYGYTF.

This clone was picked up one time. This chain uses TRBV10-3 with TRBJ1-2; D gene uncertain. The CDR3 consists of 13 residues. V was pared by 7 bases and J by 4 bases, with 13 bases between. The germline gives CDR1 ENHRY, CDR2 SYGVKD. Written as DNA, the CDR3 is TGTGCCATCACTAGGGATCTTGGCTATGGCTACACCTTC. Translation gives CAITRDLGYGYTF.

This clone appeared once. This sequence joins TRBV2 and TRBJ1-5; 9 bases map to TRBD1. Germline V gene sequence: CDR1 SNHLY, CDR2 FYNNEI. V shed 4 bases, J shed 2 bases, and the junction held 0 bases outside the gene matches. The CDR3 has 14 residues. CDR3 loop: CASSGTGGNQPQHF. The CDR3 nucleotides read TGTGCCAGCAGTGGGACAGGGGGCAATCAGCCCCAGCATTTT. The variable domain in full, completed from reference TRBV2 and TRBJ1-5, reads EPEVTQTPSHQVTQMGQEVILRCVPISNHLYFYWYRQILGQKVEFLVSFYNNEISEKSEIFDDQFSVERPDGSNFTLKIRSTKLEDSAMYFCASSGTGGNQPQHFGDGTRLSIL.

J is TRBJ1-5 and V is TRBV19; 8 nucleotides match TRBD1. Germline assignment: CDR1 LNHDA and CDR2 SQIVND (reference sequence). Losses at the gene ends were 8 bases for V and 4 bases for J; bases not matched to a gene: 10. There are 15 residues in the CDR3. DNA for the CDR3: TGTGCCAGTCACGACCGGACAGGGAAGAATCAGCCCCAGCATTTT. The encoded protein is CASHDRTGKNQPQHF.